The 7 T cell receptor beta chains in this list originate from one sample, sequenced in a study of T cells in tumors and immune-related adverse events (dated by TCRdb to about 2021). What the treatment or condition label conveys for this sample: nivolumab (PD-1 blockade) given before sampling. Receptor libraries were prepared by the immunoSEQ multiplex PCR assay. TCRdb mirrors the immuneACCESS table, restricted to in-frame sequences. Some clones are absent from its copies; in checked studies, under half trace to an unresolved V gene, and the reason for the others is unknown. The sample yields around 10,000 clones; about nine tenths were counted once. Together, the top ten hold more than 1.4% of the sample. Sample: lymph node tissue, taken from a patient treated with anti-PD-1 therapy. These receptors came from a female donor with metastatic renal cell carcinoma.

This rearrangement joins TRBV18 to TRBJ2-7; perhaps TRBD2 as D (5 bases). The germline V gene has CDR1 KGHSH and CDR2 LQKENI. V gave up 1 base and J gave up 6 bases, with 10 bases separating them. This CDR3 has 13 residues. CDR3 region: CASSPQGGGEQYF. CDR3 DNA: TGTGCCAGCTCACCACAAGGAGGCGGCGAGCAGTACTTC.

CDR3 sequence reads: CQGGDTQYF. The CDR3 DNA follows: TGCCAGGGAGGGGATACGCAGTATTTT. V gene TRBV10-1 combines with J gene TRBJ2-3, with 7 bases that match TRBD2. CDR1 WNHNN and CDR2 SYGVQD come from the germline V gene (reference sequence). The CDR3 runs 9 residues.

The CDR3 here is CASSLVKTRGTDTQYF. CDR3 nucleotides: TGTGCCAGCAGCTTGGTTAAGACGAGGGGGACAGATACGCAGTATTTT. The rearrangement joins TRBV5-4 to TRBJ2-3; D is possibly TRBD1 (6 bases). Looked up from germline, CDR1 is SGHNT and CDR2 is YYREEE (reference sequence). The CDR3 covers 16 residues. V shed 0 bases and J shed 3 bases, with 14 bases lying between them.

This clone occurred a few times. J is TRBJ1-4 and V is TRBV7-9; possibly TRBD1 for D (5 bases). Germline-derived CDR1 and CDR2 are SEHNR and FQNEAQ (reference sequence). The CDR3 contains 15 residues. V was pared by 1 base and J by 11 bases, with 17 bases between. CDR3 coding DNA: TGTGCCAGCAGCTTAGAAGGGGCCGGGGGTAGGAAACTGTTTTTT. It codes for CASSLEGAGGRKLFF.

This chain links TRBV18 with TRBJ2-7, with D perhaps matching TRBD1 (6 bases). Germline CDR1 and CDR2: KGHSH and LQKENI. The length of the CDR3 is 14 residues. V was pared by 3 bases and J by 4 bases, with 13 bases between. The CDR3, as DNA: TGTGCCAGCTCACCGAACCGGGACACTTACGAGCAGTACTTC. Its translation is CASSPNRDTYEQYF. Based on the CDR3 plus reference TRBV18 and TRBJ2-7, the full variable domain is NAGVMQNPRHLVRRRGQEARLRCSPMKGHSHVYWYRQLPEEGLKFMVYLQKENIIDESGMPKERFSAEFPKEGPSILRIQQVVRGDSAAYFCASSPNRDTYEQYFGPGTRLTVT.

The chain joins TRBV18 to TRBJ1-1; no clear D. The CDR3 is 13 amino acids. Germline CDR1 KGHSH, CDR2 LQKENI. Trimming stripped 5 bases from V and 1 base from J, with 8 bases between. The CDR3 region has the DNA TGTGCCAGCTCATCCCAGAAGAACACTGAAGCTTTCTTT. Protein: CASSSQKNTEAFF.

The J gene is TRBJ2-7, the V gene TRBV5-1; the D is unclear. This CDR3 is 12 amino acids long. Trimming shortened V by 1 base and J by 5 bases, and 7 bases separated the two germline ends. The germline V gene has CDR1 SGHRS and CDR2 YFSETQ. CDR3 coding DNA: TGCGCCAGCAGCTTGTATGGGGACGAGCAGTACTTC. Residues: CASSLYGDEQYF.